This T cell receptor beta chain was retrieved from a study of cytomegalovirus exposure and HLA in healthy donors. Findings and caveats of the study: According to an earlier analysis, most TCR beta V segments yielded productive rearrangements about 87% or about 30% of the time. CMV antigen specificity of three CMV-associated chains was confirmed in vitro. Most TCR sequences proved rare, with some public TCRs found in many donors.

Between the trimmed V and J ends, which lost 2 bases and 1 base, there was a span of 11 bases. The CDR3 is made up of 15 amino acids. CDR1 and CDR2 (germline): SGHDN, FVKESK. In its sample, this clone was seen a few times. What it binds is unknown. The PCR had 60 Vbeta and 13 Jbeta primers. Profiling relied on immunoSEQ multiplex PCR, and the TCRdb table lists in-frame clones only, not all of them. The sample contains 110,000 to 150,000 clones, 70% of which appear only once. This receptor was obtained from a woman aged 55-70 years in good health and CMV-seropositive. The V gene is TRBV14, the J gene TRBJ2-5; D is possibly TRBD2 (5 bases). Sample: PBMCs. CDR3 sequence (DNA): TGTGCCAGCAGCCAACACAGAGGGCGCCAAGAGACCCAGTACTTC. Protein: CASSQHRGRQETQYF.